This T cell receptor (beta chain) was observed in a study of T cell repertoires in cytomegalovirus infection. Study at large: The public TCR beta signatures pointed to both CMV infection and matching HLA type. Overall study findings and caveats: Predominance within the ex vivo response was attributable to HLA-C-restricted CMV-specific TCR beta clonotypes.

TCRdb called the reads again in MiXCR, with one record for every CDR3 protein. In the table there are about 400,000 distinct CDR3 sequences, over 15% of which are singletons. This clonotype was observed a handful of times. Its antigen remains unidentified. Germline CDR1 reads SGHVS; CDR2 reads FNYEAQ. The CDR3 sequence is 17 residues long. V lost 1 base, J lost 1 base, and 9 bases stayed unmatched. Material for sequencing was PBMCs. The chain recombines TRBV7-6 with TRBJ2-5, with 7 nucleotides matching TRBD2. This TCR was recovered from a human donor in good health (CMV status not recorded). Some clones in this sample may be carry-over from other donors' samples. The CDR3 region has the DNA TGTGCCAGCAGCTTAGAAGGGGCCGGGGGGACCCAAGAGACCCAGTACTTC. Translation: CASSLEGAGGTQETQYF.